These 11 T cell receptor beta chains were sequenced from one sample in a study of PD-1 blockade in classical Hodgkin lymphoma. Each patient's relapse followed autologous stem cell transplantation, and brentuximab vedotin exposure varied. The protocol was immunoSEQ multiplex PCR, while the TCRdb copy is restricted to in-frame clones and leaves out a portion. Of about 98,000 clones detected, roughly 90% appear once; the ten largest clones hold approximately 2.8%. The material was peripheral blood mononuclear cells (PBMCs), obtained at baseline. All receptors derive from a human donor with classical Hodgkin lymphoma.

This clone was detected only a few times. Other nucleotide sequences in the sample specify the same CDR3. The chain joins TRBV11-2 to TRBJ1-5, with unresolved D. This CDR3 region has 15 residues. The germline V gene has CDR1 SGHAT and CDR2 FQNNGV. Trimming removed 1 base at V and 0 bases at J, with 7 bases between. The DNA for the CDR3 is TGTGCCAGCAGCTTAGGGCAGAATAGCAATCAGCCCCAGCATTTT. The encoded protein is CASSLGQNSNQPQHF.

This clone was seen a single time. The CDR3 here is CSARNEKLFF. CDR3 nucleotides: TGCAGTGCTAGAAATGAAAAACTGTTTTTT. V and J are TRBV20-1 and TRBJ1-4; no definite D call. Trimming cost V 2 bases and J 5 bases, with 0 bases left between them. Germline V CDR1 and CDR2: DFQATT, SNEGSKA (reference sequence). This CDR3 has 10 amino acids.

The chain joins TRBV19 to TRBJ2-1; 7 bases map to TRBD2. Germline loops: CDR1 LNHDA, CDR2 SQIVND (reference sequence). This CDR3 has 16 residues. V gave up 3 bases and J gave up 7 bases; unmatched junction bases: 12. The CDR3 is CASSIPGGAGGNEQFF. CDR3 nucleotides: TGTGCCAGTAGTATTCCGGGGGGAGCCGGAGGAAATGAGCAGTTCTTC.

The chain is built from TRBV5-8 and TRBJ2-2, with 8 bases that match TRBD2. The germline CDR1 and CDR2 sequences are SGHTS and YDEGEE. The CDR3 runs to 16 residues. Losses at the gene ends were 4 bases for V and 9 bases for J; bases not matched to a gene: 14. Here the CDR3 DNA reads TGTGCCAGCAGCCCTTATCGGGAGGGCGGGAGCCGGGAGCTGTTTTTT. Protein sequence: CASSPYREGGSRELFF.

This clone came up a few times. This chain links TRBV6-1 with TRBJ2-7; 7 bases are a match to TRBD1. Germline V CDR1 and CDR2: MNHNS, SASEGT. With 0 bases clipped from V and 4 bases from J, the junction kept 6 bases outside the gene matches. The length of the CDR3 is 15 residues. As DNA, the CDR3 is TGTGCCAGCAGTGAAGCCCGGGACAGCGGATACGAGCAGTACTTC. Translation gives CASSEARDSGYEQYF.

This chain uses TRBV2 with TRBJ2-5, with a tentative D call TRBD2 (6 bases). In germline, CDR1 is SNHLY, CDR2 FYNNEI. There are 15 residues in the CDR3. Trimming left V 6 bases short and J 2 bases short, with 16 bases between. CDR3 amino acids: CASRREEAGQETQYF. For the CDR3, the DNA is TGTGCCAGCAGAAGGGAGGAGGCAGGGCAAGAGACCCAGTACTTC.

This clone was seen a few times. In nucleotides, the CDR3 is TGTGCCAGCAGCTTCCTCAGGGAATTCGCACAAGAGACCCAGTACTTC. Translating gives CASSFLREFAQETQYF. V and J are TRBV5-6 and TRBJ2-5; weak D call: TRBD1 (5 bases). Germline lookup yields CDR1 SGHDT and CDR2 YYEEEE. This CDR3 comprises 16 residues. The ends were cut back, 2 bases at V and 2 bases at J, with 16 bases in the middle.

This clone came up once. The chain combines TRBV30 with TRBJ2-1; unclear D gene. The length of the CDR3 is 12 residues. Germline V gene sequence: CDR1 GTSNPN, CDR2 SVGIG (reference sequence). V lost 2 bases, J lost 1 base, and 3 bases lay in between. The CDR3 here is CAWSRSYNEQFF. The CDR3 bases are TGTGCCTGGAGTCGTTCCTACAATGAGCAGTTCTTC.

This chain connects TRBV5-8 to TRBJ1-1, with D possibly being TRBD1 (5 bases). In germline, CDR1 is SGHTS, CDR2 YDEGEE. The CDR3 runs 18 residues. Trimming removed 0 bases from V and 0 bases from J, with 18 bases in between. CDR3 nucleotides: TGTGCCAGCAGCTTGGCGCAGGGAGGTATGATGATGAACACTGAAGCTTTCTTT. Translation: CASSLAQGGMMMNTEAFF.

V usage is TRBV7-9 and J usage is TRBJ2-2; D uncertain. Germline V CDR1 and CDR2: SEHNR, FQNEAQ (reference sequence). Trimming took 5 bases from V and 0 from J, leaving 10 bases between them. CDR3 size: 15 residues. This CDR3 reads CASSPGTPNTGELFF. The CDR3 nucleotides are TGTGCCAGCAGCCCCGGAACTCCGAACACCGGGGAGCTGTTTTTT.

The chain has TRBV2 and TRBJ1-2; D gene unclear. Germline V gives CDR1 SNHLY, CDR2 FYNNEI. This CDR3 is 15 amino acids long. The ends were cut back, 1 base at V and 0 bases at J, with 9 bases in the middle. CDR3 DNA sequence: TGTGCCAGCAGTGAAGGTGGAGAAGCTAACTATGGCTACACCTTC. Translating it yields CASSEGGEANYGYTF.